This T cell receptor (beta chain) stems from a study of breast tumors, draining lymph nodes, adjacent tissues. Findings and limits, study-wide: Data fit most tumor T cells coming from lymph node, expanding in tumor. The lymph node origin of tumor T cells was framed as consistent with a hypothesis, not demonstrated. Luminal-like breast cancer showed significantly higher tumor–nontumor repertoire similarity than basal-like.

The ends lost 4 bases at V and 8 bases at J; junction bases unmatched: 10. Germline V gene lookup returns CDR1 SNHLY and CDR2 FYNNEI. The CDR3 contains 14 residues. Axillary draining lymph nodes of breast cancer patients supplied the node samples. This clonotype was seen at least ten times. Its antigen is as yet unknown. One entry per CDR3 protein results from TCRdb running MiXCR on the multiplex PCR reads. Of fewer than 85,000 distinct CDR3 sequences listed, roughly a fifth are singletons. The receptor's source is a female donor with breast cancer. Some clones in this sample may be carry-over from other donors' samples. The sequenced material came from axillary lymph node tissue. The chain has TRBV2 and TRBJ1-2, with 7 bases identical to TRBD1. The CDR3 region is CASSGRQGLEGYTF. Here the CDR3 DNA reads TGTGCCAGCAGTGGGCGACAGGGATTGGAGGGCTACACCTTC. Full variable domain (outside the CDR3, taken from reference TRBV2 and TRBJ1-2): EPEVTQTPSHQVTQMGQEVILRCVPISNHLYFYWYRQILGQKVEFLVSFYNNEISEKSEIFDDQFSVERPDGSNFTLKIRSTKLEDSAMYFCASSGRQGLEGYTFGSGTRLTVV.